This record looks at one TCR beta chain sequence and its context. Its antigen has not been determined. No much larger clone is present one base from it, and per-base qualities are unavailable. Via the germline V gene (reference sequence), CDR1 is DFQATT and CDR2 SNEGSKA. At the junction V is shortened by 6 bases and J by 4 bases, with 17 bases in between. From its cysteine to its phenylalanine, the CDR3 spans 14 amino acids. Left in the record is the CDR3 DNA by itself, 42 bases read in frame from the first base. The entry originates in a study of patients and donors after allogeneic stem cell transplantation (dated by TCRdb to 2019 to 2021). Libraries came from RT-PCR. The sequencer was a NextSeq 550. TCRdb handled the public reads itself, with Q25 trimming in fastp and clone calling in MiXCR, and kept productive beta chains. Rows merge per CDR3 protein into single entries with the most common DNA and genes. This sample gives hundreds of thousands of distinct CDR3 sequences in total; around 16% of them show up just once. Around 7.9% of the sample lies in the top ten.

The source of this sequence is a human donor who was either an allogeneic HSCT recipient or a stem cell or donor lymphocyte infusion donor (not recorded which). It is not recorded whose cells these are; they may come from a transplant donor. The chain is assembled from TRBV20-1 and TRBJ2-3; D gene: possibly TRBD2, on 7 matching bases. Material: blood, either unsorted or a sorted T cell fraction (not recorded which). In nucleotide form, the sequence is TGCAGTGCCGAGAGGGGGGGGGCCCCAGATACGCAGTATTTT. It translates as CSAERGGAPDTQYF.